Presented here are 18 T cell receptor beta chains from one specimen sequenced in a study of T cell repertoires in cytomegalovirus infection. Their cognate antigens are unknown. TCRdb fed the reads into MiXCR, producing one record per CDR3 protein. The sample comprises roughly 340,000 distinct CDR3 sequences, 25% to 30% of which are singletons, and 20% rests with the top ten. This specimen consisted of cultured PBMCs, obtained from culture after CMV antigen stimulation. These receptor sequences come from a human donor in good health (CMV status not recorded). Some clones in this sample may be carry-over from other donors' samples.

The J gene is TRBJ1-4, the V gene TRBV6-1; D is unclear. CDR1 and CDR2 (germline): MNHNS, SASEGT. V gave up 4 bases and J gave up 3 bases, with 9 bases separating them. The CDR3 contains 14 residues. The CDR3 loop is CASSADWANEKLFF. CDR3 DNA sequence: TGTGCCAGCAGTGCTGATTGGGCTAATGAAAAACTGTTTTTT.

The genes are TRBV6-1 and TRBJ2-7; D is tentatively TRBD1 or TRBD2 (6 bases each). The CDR3 runs 13 residues. V lost 8 bases, J lost 2 bases, and 13 bases lay in between. Germline V gene sequence: CDR1 MNHNS, CDR2 SASEGT. The DNA of the CDR3 is TGTGCCAGCGGGGGGCTTTATGCCTACGAGCAGTACTTC. This translates into CASGGLYAYEQYF.

Notes on this clonotype: A read error may explain this, as a much larger clone is one base away. The J gene is TRBJ2-5, the V gene TRBV7-2, with unresolved D. This CDR3 spans 13 amino acids. Trimming left V 2 bases short and J 8 bases short, with 12 bases between. Germline V CDR1 and CDR2: SGHTA, FQGNSA. CDR3 protein: CASSLKWVDTQYF. CDR3 coding DNA: TGTGCCAGCAGCTTAAAGTGGGTGGACACCCAGTACTTC. The full variable domain, its missing parts supplied by reference TRBV7-2 and TRBJ2-5, is GAGVSQSPSNKVTEKGKDVELRCDPISGHTALYWYRQSLGQGLEFLIYFQGNSAPDKSGLPSDRFSAERTGGSVSTLTIQRTQQEDSAVYLCASSLKWVDTQYFGPGTRLLVL.

V usage is TRBV7-9 and J usage is TRBJ2-7; TRBD2 agrees at 7 bases. The J segment lost 2 bases and the V segment lost 8 bases, leaving 9 bases of the junction unmatched. The CDR3 has 14 residues. Germline V gene data show CDR1 as SEHNR and CDR2 as FQNEAQ (reference sequence). The CDR3 reads CASALAGVTYEQYF. CDR3 in DNA: TGTGCCAGCGCTCTTGCGGGAGTTACCTACGAGCAGTACTTC.

This chain joins TRBV6-1 and TRBJ1-1; weak D call: TRBD1 (5 bases). Per germline, CDR1 MNHNS and CDR2 SASEGT. V was cut by 0 bases and J by 11 bases, with 13 bases left in between. This CDR3 comprises 13 residues. CDR3 sequence reads: CASSEARWGIAFF. Written as DNA, the CDR3 is TGTGCCAGCAGTGAAGCGAGATGGGGGATTGCTTTCTTT.

This clonotype was detected a few times. The J gene is TRBJ1-1, the V gene TRBV29-1; D call uncertain. Trimming left V 4 bases short and J 0 bases short, with 12 bases between. Germline V gene data show CDR1 as SQVTM and CDR2 as ANQGSEA. This CDR3 spans 14 amino acids. CDR3 bases: TGCAGCGTTGTACTGAGACTGATGAACACTGAAGCTTTCTTT. Translating it yields CSVVLRLMNTEAFF.

The chain couples TRBV7-2 to TRBJ1-1, with 7 bases fitting TRBD1. CDR1 is SGHTA and CDR2 is FQGNSA in the germline V gene. This CDR3 has 14 residues. After removal of 4 bases from V and 3 bases from J, the junction contained 5 bases not matched to a gene. DNA of the CDR3: TGTGCCAGCAGCTCTGACAGGGTGGACACTGAAGCTTTCTTT. Translated: CASSSDRVDTEAFF.

This chain connects TRBV27 to TRBJ1-2; a possible D gene is TRBD1 (6 bases). The CDR3 is 16 amino acids. Trimming pared 5 bases from V and 2 bases from J, leaving 18 bases between. Germline V gene sequence: CDR1 MNHEY, CDR2 SMNVEV (reference sequence). The CDR3 loop reads CASSLSSGTLNYGYTF. CDR3 nucleotides: TGTGCCAGCAGTCTTTCATCCGGGACACTCAACTATGGCTACACCTTC.

This clonotype was recorded at least ten times. J is TRBJ2-2 and V is TRBV9, with D possibly being TRBD1 (5 bases). The CDR3 sequence is 15 residues long. Germline V lookup: CDR1 SGDLS, CDR2 YYNGEE. V gave up 2 bases and J gave up 7 bases, with 15 bases separating them. CDR3 amino acids: CASSVTSGKGGELFF. The CDR3 DNA reads as TGTGCCAGCAGCGTCACGTCAGGGAAGGGCGGGGAGCTGTTTTTT. Combining the CDR3 with reference TRBV9 and TRBJ2-2 gives the whole variable domain DSGVTQTPKHLITATGQRVTLRCSPRSGDLSVYWYQQSLDQGLQFLIQYYNGEERAKGNILERFSAQQFPDLHSELNLSSLELGDSALYFCASSVTSGKGGELFFGEGSRLTVL.

The chain uses TRBV7-2 and TRBJ2-7; possible D gene TRBD1, 6 bases. This CDR3 is 14 amino acids long. From germline, CDR1 is SGHTA and CDR2 FQGNSA. V lost 4 bases, J lost 2 bases, and 12 bases lay in between. The CDR3 is CASSSVDRPYEQYF. Here the CDR3 DNA reads TGTGCCAGCAGCTCCGTGGACAGACCCTACGAGCAGTACTTC.

This clonotype has a count of ten or more. The chain carries TRBV12-3 or TRBV12-4 and TRBJ1-1; D not resolved. The CDR3 totals 11 residues. The V gene lost 6 bases and the J gene lost 7 bases, with 9 bases spanning the gap. The CDR3 is CASSLKNEAFF. DNA for the CDR3: TGTGCCAGCAGCTTAAAGAATGAAGCTTTCTTT.

The gene calls are TRBV2 and TRBJ2-6; D is perhaps TRBD1 (5 bases). The CDR3 is 16 residues long. CDR1 and CDR2 (germline): SNHLY, FYNNEI. V lost 4 bases and J lost 0, with 10 bases in between. The DNA of the CDR3 is TGTGCCAGCAGTGGGACAAGGCTCTCTGGGGCCAACGTCCTGACTTTC. Amino acid sequence: CASSGTRLSGANVLTF. The variable domain in full, with the rest retrieved from reference TRBV2 and TRBJ2-6, is EPEVTQTPSHQVTQMGQEVILRCVPISNHLYFYWYRQILGQKVEFLVSFYNNEISEKSEIFDDQFSVERPDGSNFTLKIRSTKLEDSAMYFCASSGTRLSGANVLTFGAGSRLTVL.

With respect to this clonotype: It may be a read error: a sequence one base away is much more abundant. The V and J genes are TRBV7-3 and TRBJ1-4; maybe TRBD1 (6 bases). With 2 bases removed from V and 4 bases from J, the gap between germline ends came to 8 bases. Per the germline V gene, CDR1 is SGHTA and CDR2 is FQGTGA. The length of the CDR3 is 14 residues. CDR3 DNA sequence: TGTGCCAGCAGCTTAGGACAGTATAATGAAAAACTGTTTTTT. This sequence encodes CASSLGQYNEKLFF. The entire variable domain, with the rest obtained from reference TRBV7-3 and TRBJ1-4, is as follows: GAGVSQTPSNKVTEKGKYVELRCDPISGHTALYWYRQSLGQGPEFLIYFQGTGAADDSGLPNDRFFAVRPEGSVSTLKIQRTERGDSAVYLCASSLGQYNEKLFFGSGTQLSVL.

This clonotype has at least ten counts. The chain joins TRBV2 to TRBJ1-1, with D perhaps TRBD1 (6 bases). V lost 3 bases and J 0 bases, leaving 8 bases between the germline ends. In germline, CDR1 is SNHLY, CDR2 FYNNEI. CDR3 length equals 14 residues. The CDR3 loop reads CASSDGQLNTEAFF. DNA for the CDR3: TGTGCCAGCAGTGATGGACAGTTGAACACTGAAGCTTTCTTT. Supplemented by reference TRBV2 and TRBJ1-1, the full variable domain reads EPEVTQTPSHQVTQMGQEVILRCVPISNHLYFYWYRQILGQKVEFLVSFYNNEISEKSEIFDDQFSVERPDGSNFTLKIRSTKLEDSAMYFCASSDGQLNTEAFFGQGTRLTVV.

The chain links TRBV7-3 to TRBJ2-3; a possible D gene is TRBD2 (6 bases). The CDR3 loop spans 13 amino acids. The germline V gene encodes CDR1 SGHTA and CDR2 FQGTGA. The V gene lost 4 bases and the J gene lost 9 bases, with 14 bases spanning the gap. The CDR3 protein is CASSSGPEGTQYF. Written as DNA, the CDR3 is TGTGCCAGCAGCTCCGGACCGGAGGGGACGCAGTATTTT.

In this sample, this clonotype turned up a few times. This chain joins TRBV5-4 and TRBJ1-5; no clear D. V lost 2 bases, J lost 5 bases, and 11 bases lay in between. The germline gives CDR1 SGHNT, CDR2 YYREEE (reference sequence). This CDR3 comprises 14 residues. The CDR3: CASSFGVTDQPQHF. CDR3 DNA sequence: TGTGCCAGCAGCTTTGGAGTGACGGATCAGCCCCAGCATTTT.

Worth noting for this clonotype: Possible read error: a much larger clone is one base away. The conserved phenylalanine or tryptophan is not found at the CDR3 terminus, so this likely reflects a read error. This chain links TRBV7-3 with TRBJ2-1; weak D call: TRBD2 (5 bases). The CDR3 is made up of 16 amino acids. Germline V gene lookup returns CDR1 SGHTA and CDR2 FQGTGA. The germline V and J ends were trimmed by 2 bases and 0 bases, with 11 bases remaining between them. The CDR3 DNA follows: TGTGCCAGCAGCTTATTGGCGGGCCCCTCCTACAATGAGCAGTTCCTC. It yields the protein CASSLLAGPSYNEQFL.

This clonotype was seen only a few times. This chain uses TRBV12-3 or TRBV12-4 with TRBJ1-2, with 10 bases identical to TRBD1. V was clipped by 5 bases and J by 7 bases; unmatched bases: 7. The CDR3 is 14 residues long. DNA of the CDR3: TGTGCCAGCAGTCTGGGACAGGGGTGGAGTGGCTACACCTTC. It codes for CASSLGQGWSGYTF.